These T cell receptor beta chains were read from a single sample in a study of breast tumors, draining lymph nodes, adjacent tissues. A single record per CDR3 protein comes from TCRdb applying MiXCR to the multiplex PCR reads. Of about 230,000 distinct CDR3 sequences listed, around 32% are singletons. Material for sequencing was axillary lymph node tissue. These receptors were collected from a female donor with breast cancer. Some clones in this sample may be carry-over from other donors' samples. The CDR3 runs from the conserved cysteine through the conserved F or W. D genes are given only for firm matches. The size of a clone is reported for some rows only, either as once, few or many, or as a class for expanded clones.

CDR3aa: CASSLQFGGGREQFF
CDR3nt: TGTGCCAGCAGCTTACAGTTTGGGGGAGGCCGCGAGCAGTTCTTC
d_gene: NA
v_gene: TRBV11-2
j_gene: TRBJ2-1
abundance: many

CDR3aa: CASRSHDRVYEQYF
CDR3nt: TGTGCCAGCAGATCCCACGACAGGGTCTACGAGCAGTACTTC
d_gene: TRBD1
v_gene: TRBV28
j_gene: TRBJ2-7
abundance: many

CDR3aa: CATSRGVGEQYF
CDR3nt: TGTGCCACCAGCAGAGGGGTTGGGGAGCAGTACTTC
d_gene: NA
v_gene: TRBV15
j_gene: TRBJ2-7
abundance: NA

CDR3aa: CAGSPGPGQGNQPQHF
CDR3nt: TGTGCCGGCAGTCCCGGACCGGGACAGGGGAATCAGCCCCAGCATTTT
d_gene: TRBD1
v_gene: TRBV12-3/TRBV12-4
j_gene: TRBJ1-5
abundance: NA

CDR3aa: CASRMLWQGQNQPQHF
CDR3nt: TGTGCCAGTAGGATGTTGTGGCAGGGCCAAAATCAGCCCCAGCATTTT
d_gene: NA
v_gene: TRBV19
j_gene: TRBJ1-5
abundance: many

CDR3aa: CAGQRGIGPDTQYF
CDR3nt: TGTGCCGGGCAGCGTGGGATCGGACCAGATACGCAGTATTTT
d_gene: NA
v_gene: TRBV6-7
j_gene: TRBJ2-3
abundance: NA

CDR3aa: CATSLHEKLFF
CDR3nt: TGTGCCACCAGTTTGCATGAAAAACTGTTTTTT
d_gene: NA
v_gene: TRBV28
j_gene: TRBJ1-4
abundance: few

CDR3aa: CASSQTLAPYNEQFF
CDR3nt: TGCGCCAGCAGCCAGACCCTCGCTCCCTACAATGAGCAGTTCTTC
d_gene: NA
v_gene: TRBV4-3
j_gene: TRBJ2-1
abundance: many

CDR3aa: CASSLEPAGVTGELFF
CDR3nt: TGCGCCAGCAGCTTGGAACCAGCGGGAGTTACCGGGGAGCTGTTTTTT
d_gene: TRBD2
v_gene: TRBV5-1
j_gene: TRBJ2-2
abundance: many

CDR3aa: CVSSPPSSYNEQFF
CDR3nt: TGTGTCAGCAGCCCCCCGAGCTCCTACAATGAGCAGTTCTTC
d_gene: NA
v_gene: TRBV9
j_gene: TRBJ2-1
abundance: NA

CDR3aa: CASSPQELLRYGYPF
CDR3nt: TGTGCCAGCAGCCCACAGGAGTTACTTCGCTATGGCTACCCCTTC
d_gene: NA
v_gene: TRBV7-6
j_gene: TRBJ1-2
abundance: many

CDR3aa: CASTGTSGETYEQYF
CDR3nt: TGTGCCAGCACCGGGACTAGCGGGGAAACCTACGAGCAGTACTTC
d_gene: TRBD2
v_gene: TRBV25-1
j_gene: TRBJ2-7
abundance: NA

CDR3aa: CASSLDDRSSYNSPLHF
CDR3nt: TGCGCCAGCAGCTTGGATGACAGAAGCTCCTATAATTCACCCCTCCACTTT
d_gene: NA
v_gene: TRBV5-1
j_gene: TRBJ1-6
abundance: NA

CDR3aa: CASSFALTTSTDTQYF
CDR3nt: TGTGCCAGCAGTTTTGCTCTTACTACTAGCACAGATACGCAGTATTTT
d_gene: NA
v_gene: TRBV12-3/TRBV12-4
j_gene: TRBJ2-3
abundance: many

CDR3aa: CASSLATTQETQYF
CDR3nt: TGTGCCAGCAGTCTAGCGACTACTCAAGAGACCCAGTACTTC
d_gene: NA
v_gene: TRBV3-1
j_gene: TRBJ2-5
abundance: NA

CDR3aa: CASSENSGRMTGEQFF
CDR3nt: TGTGCCAGCAGTGAGAACAGCGGGAGGATGACGGGTGAGCAGTTCTTC
d_gene: TRBD2
v_gene: TRBV6-1
j_gene: TRBJ2-1
abundance: many

CDR3aa: CASSLDNRGQYF
CDR3nt: TGTGCCAGCAGCTTAGACAACAGGGGGCAGTATTTT
d_gene: TRBD1
v_gene: TRBV11-2
j_gene: TRBJ2-3
abundance: NA

CDR3aa: CASSFATNEKLFF
CDR3nt: TGTGCCAGCTCATTTGCAACTAATGAAAAACTGTTTTTT
d_gene: NA
v_gene: TRBV18
j_gene: TRBJ1-4
abundance: many

CDR3aa: CATSSPKRDVYGYTF
CDR3nt: TGTGCCACCAGCTCACCGAAAAGGGACGTCTATGGCTACACCTTC
d_gene: NA
v_gene: TRBV24-1
j_gene: TRBJ1-2
abundance: NA

CDR3aa: CASSTDRGLNEKLFF
CDR3nt: TGTGCCAGCAGTACCGACAGGGGACTGAATGAAAAACTGTTTTTT
d_gene: TRBD1
v_gene: TRBV6-6
j_gene: TRBJ1-4
abundance: many

CDR3aa: CASSGHRGTCGFTF
CDR3nt: TGTGCCAGCAGTGGTCACAGGGGAACTTGTGGCTTCACCTTC
d_gene: TRBD1
v_gene: TRBV2
j_gene: TRBJ1-2
abundance: NA

CDR3aa: CASGGPDNSGSPAGELLF
CDR3nt: TGTGCTAGTGGTGGCCCCGACAATAGCGGGAGTCCCGCCGGGGAGCTGCTTTTT
d_gene: TRBD2
v_gene: TRBV12-5
j_gene: TRBJ2-2
abundance: NA

CDR3aa: CASSQATNTEAFF
CDR3nt: TGTGCCAGCAGCCAAGCTACGAACACTGAAGCTTTCTTT
d_gene: NA
v_gene: TRBV3-1
j_gene: TRBJ1-1
abundance: NA

CDR3aa: CASSLWQRAGEQYF
CDR3nt: TGCGCCAGCAGCTTGTGGCAGCGGGCGGGCGAGCAGTACTTC
d_gene: NA
v_gene: TRBV5-1
j_gene: TRBJ2-7
abundance: many

CDR3aa: CASNPRAESTDEKLFF
CDR3nt: TGTGCCAGCAACCCCAGGGCAGAGAGCACAGATGAAAAACTGTTTTTT
d_gene: NA
v_gene: TRBV7-8
j_gene: TRBJ1-4
abundance: NA

CDR3aa: CASSYLIPISTDTQYF
CDR3nt: TGCGCCAGCAGCTATCTCATACCTATTAGCACAGATACGCAGTATTTT
d_gene: NA
v_gene: TRBV5-1
j_gene: TRBJ2-3
abundance: many

CDR3aa: CASSMRDSANSPLHF
CDR3nt: TGTGCCAGCAGTATGAGGGACTCAGCGAATTCACCCCTCCACTTT
d_gene: NA
v_gene: TRBV5-4
j_gene: TRBJ1-6
abundance: NA

CDR3aa: CSAKGTGLEKLFF
CDR3nt: TGCAGTGCTAAGGGGACAGGGCTTGAAAAACTGTTTTTT
d_gene: TRBD1
v_gene: TRBV20-1
j_gene: TRBJ1-4
abundance: NA

CDR3aa: CASSSGQSTNEKLFF
CDR3nt: TGTGCCAGCAGCTCCGGACAGTCAACTAATGAAAAACTGTTTTTT
d_gene: NA
v_gene: TRBV9
j_gene: TRBJ1-4
abundance: NA

CDR3aa: CSAIAGVSYNEQFF
CDR3nt: TGCAGTGCTATTGCGGGAGTGTCCTACAATGAGCAGTTCTTC
d_gene: TRBD2
v_gene: TRBV20-1
j_gene: TRBJ2-1
abundance: many